This T cell receptor beta chain was recorded in a study of blood T cell repertoires in COVID-19 (TCRdb year 2020). With respect to the entire study: Collaborator samples came from the United States, Italy and Spain and covered acute and convalescent phases of COVID-19. Where available, HLA class I and class II types were obtained from metadata supplied by the sample provider rather than from assay-based typing. The material from the prospective study consisted of cDNA or gDNA derived from T cells, B-cell-depleted T cells, or PBMCs. Nearly every sample came with metadata listing a de-identified subject ID, COVID-19 status, age in years and sex. Subjects who had been exposed to COVID-19, were actively infected with it, or had recovered from it provided the deeply sampled blood TCRbeta repertoires that made up the dataset. Samples were obtained from the ongoing ImmuneRACE study (first 160 participants) and from roughly 1,300 subjects provided by 6 global collaborators. The repertoires were made available in a free public database intended to serve as a resource for research on the immune response to SARS-CoV-2. Overall study results and their limits: Clinical and demographic metadata were provided uncurated, with the amount varying by source and participant.

In the prospective study, participants were roughly 18 to 100 years old, resided in approximately 25 geographic areas of the United States, and were enrolled through a virtual design. In the prospective study, participants were assigned to cohorts based on the clinical history participants reported in a screening survey and a study questionnaire. In the prospective study, whole blood, serum and a nasopharyngeal or oropharyngeal swab were collected from each participant by mobile phlebotomists. Over an approximately 2-month period, participants in the prospective study had the option of providing additional blood draws and questionnaires. Blood samples from the prospective study were shipped frozen or at room temperature prior to DNA extraction. The immunoSEQ Assay, a bias-controlled multiplex PCR, was used to amplify TCRbeta CDR3 regions from genomic DNA. In the original analysis: Nucleated cell counts per sample were estimated from amplification of reference gene primers within the assay. To quantify the absolute abundance of each unique TCRbeta CDR3 rearrangement, sequence reads were collapsed and filtered. For each sample, productive Simpson clonality was calculated as the square root of Simpson's diversity index across productive rearrangements. The immuneACCESS repertoire file appears here via TCRdb, limited to in-frame rearrangements. These files lack a portion of the clones; in checked studies, under half of the deficit traces to unresolved V genes, and the cause of the others is not known. V and J calls plus clone size are reproduced from that table; the DNA served to infer D and trimming. The table for this sample lists about 200,000 clones; around nine tenths of them were counted only once. In total, the top ten clones hold 4% of the sample.

Notes on this clone: Its antigen is not yet known. No clone much larger than this one lies a single base away; base qualities are absent.

From its cysteine to its phenylalanine, the CDR3 spans 12 amino acids. Solely the CDR3 DNA is kept, with 36 bases framed from the first base. CDR1 and CDR2, looked up from the germline V gene, are SGDLS and YYNGEE. Trimming costs V 7 bases and J 6 bases, and their ends lie 10 bases apart. Sequencing was done on a sample of PBMCs or T cells enriched from blood (not recorded which). This TCR was recovered from a woman aged 30 to 39 with acute COVID-19. This chain is built from TRBV9 and TRBJ1-4; a weak D assignment points to TRBD1 (6 bases agree). The CDR3 sequence is CASRGGDEKLFF. Here is the DNA: TGTGCCAGCCGAGGGGGGGATGAAAAACTGTTTTTT. With the rest looked up from the reference TRBV9 and TRBJ1-4 genes rather than sequenced, the full variable domain is DSGVTQTPKHLITATGQRVTLRCSPRSGDLSVYWYQQSLDQGLQFLIQYYNGEERAKGNILERFSAQQFPDLHSELNLSSLELGDSALYFCASRGGDEKLFFGSGTQLSVL.